These 17 T cell receptor beta chains originate from one sample sequenced in a study of spatial heterogeneity in lung cancer. Findings and limits, study-wide: Expanded alpha and beta TCR counts within tumors tracked tumor mutation counts.

These receptors have no known antigen. Each CDR3 protein gets one entry after TCRdb re-called the 5' RACE reads with MiXCR. The table lists roughly 17,000 distinct CDR3 sequences, approximately 5.8% of them singletons. Time point noted: sample taken at primary tumor resection. This sample comprised lung tumor tissue, obtained at surgery. The receptor source for this set is a male donor with early-stage non-small cell lung cancer.

In its sample, this clonotype was seen many times. The genes are TRBV7-8 and TRBJ2-2; D is uncertain. Germline V gives CDR1 SGHVS, CDR2 FQNEAQ. Trimming shortened V by 3 bases and J by 0 bases, and 8 bases separated the two germline ends. The CDR3 has 15 amino acids. CDR3 sequence reads: CASSLISANTGELFF. Here the CDR3 DNA reads TGTGCCAGCAGCTTGATATCCGCGAACACCGGGGAGCTGTTTTTT.

The rearrangement uses TRBV6-6 and TRBJ1-1, with 8 bases fitting TRBD1. The CDR3 covers 15 residues. Germline assignment: CDR1 MNHNY and CDR2 SVGAGI (reference sequence). V lost 2 bases to trimming and J lost 4 bases; unmatched junction nucleotides: 6. The CDR3 nucleotides read TGTGCCAGCAGTTACCACTCAGGGGGCCGCACTGAAGCTTTCTTT. Protein sequence: CASSYHSGGRTEAFF.

This clonotype has a count of ten or more. The V and J genes are TRBV18 and TRBJ2-3; D is ambiguous. V lost 3 bases to trimming and J lost 1 base, with 8 bases between them. Germline lookup yields CDR1 KGHSH and CDR2 LQKENI. CDR3 length: 14 amino acids. In DNA, the CDR3 is TGTGCCAGCTCACCCTCTAGGGGCACAGATACGCAGTATTTT. This codes for CASSPSRGTDTQYF.

This clonotype was picked up many times. The chain recombines TRBV6-5 with TRBJ2-7; TRBD2 aligns across 8 bases. Trimming took 8 bases from V and 3 from J; bases not matched to a gene: 6. This CDR3 spans 13 amino acids. Germline V gene sequence: CDR1 MNHEY, CDR2 SVGAGI. Written as DNA, the CDR3 is TGTGCCAGCGGACCAAGCGGGAGCTACGAGCAGTACTTC. Translated: CASGPSGSYEQYF.

There are many counts of this clonotype. This sequence joins TRBV5-1 and TRBJ2-1, with 9 bases aligning to TRBD1. CDR3 length equals 14 residues. Unmatched junction bases numbered 4, after V lost 4 bases and J lost 5 bases. Germline CDR1 SGHRS, CDR2 YFSETQ. The CDR3 DNA sequence: TGCGCCAGCAGCCCGACAGGGGGAAACAATGAGCAGTTCTTC. The encoded protein is CASSPTGGNNEQFF.

Many counts were recorded for this clonotype. The chain joins TRBV6-6 to TRBJ1-1; the D gene is possibly TRBD1 (5 bases). The germline V gene has CDR1 MNHNY and CDR2 SVGAGI (reference sequence). Trimming cost V 8 bases and J 4 bases, with 8 bases left between them. This CDR3 comprises 11 residues. CDR3 coding DNA: TGTGCCAGCCGACAGACCACTGAAGCTTTCTTT. Amino acid sequence: CASRQTTEAFF.

This clonotype was seen ten or more times. V usage is TRBV29-1 and J usage is TRBJ2-7; D call uncertain. CDR1 is SQVTM, CDR2 ANQGSEA, per germline. The CDR3 sequence is 12 residues long. V was trimmed by 4 bases and J by 6 bases, leaving 13 bases between them. CDR3 nucleotide sequence: TGCAGCGTTGGCGCGGCGGCCGGCGAGCAGTACTTC. Its protein product is CSVGAAAGEQYF.

V gene TRBV9 combines with J gene TRBJ2-1; 9 bases are a match to TRBD1. There are 15 residues in the CDR3. J gave up 8 bases and V 3 bases, and 9 bases lay outside the gene matches. Germline V gives CDR1 SGDLS, CDR2 YYNGEE. This CDR3 reads CASSATGTGHYEQFF. The CDR3 region has the DNA TGTGCCAGCAGCGCCACCGGGACAGGGCATTATGAGCAGTTCTTC.

This clonotype has at least ten counts. V and J are TRBV18 and TRBJ2-5; 7 nucleotides match TRBD1. CDR3 size: 15 residues. V dropped 3 bases and J dropped 1; count of bases not matched to a gene: 5. Germline V lookup: CDR1 KGHSH, CDR2 LQKENI. The CDR3: CASSPLEGAQETQYF. The CDR3 nucleotides read TGTGCCAGCTCACCGCTCGAGGGGGCCCAAGAGACCCAGTACTTC.

This clonotype is labeled as medium-sized. This chain connects TRBV28 to TRBJ2-7; 7 bases align to TRBD2. V was pared by 3 bases and J by 0 bases, with 8 bases of the junction left unmatched. Per germline, CDR1 MDHEN and CDR2 SYDVKM. The CDR3 is 16 amino acids. In DNA form, the CDR3 reads TGTGCCAGCAGTTTTCTCGCGGGAGTTCCCTCCTACGAGCAGTACTTC. Protein: CASSFLAGVPSYEQYF. The whole variable domain, remainder taken from reference TRBV28 and TRBJ2-7, is DVKVTQSSRYLVKRTGEKVFLECVQDMDHENMFWYRQDPGLGLRLIYFSYDVKMKEKGDIPEGYSVSREKKERFSLILESASTNQTSMYLCASSFLAGVPSYEQYFGPGTRLTVT.

This clonotype was seen repeatedly, ten times or more. This sequence joins TRBV29-1 and TRBJ2-1, with 7 bases that match TRBD1. Germline V gene data show CDR1 as SQVTM and CDR2 as ANQGSEA. The CDR3 is made up of 14 amino acids. V shed 7 bases and J 1 base; nucleotides not matched to a gene: 7. The CDR3 sequence is CSARTGRSYNEQFF. In DNA, the CDR3 is TGCAGCGCCCGGACAGGAAGGTCCTACAATGAGCAGTTCTTC.

The table lists this clonotype with a few counts. J is TRBJ1-6 and V is TRBV5-4; D remains ambiguous. Trimming took off 0 bases at V and 7 bases at J, with 5 bases between the two ends. The CDR3 covers 13 residues. Germline assignment: CDR1 SGHNT and CDR2 YYREEE (reference sequence). The CDR3 region is CASSLGGNSPLHF. For the CDR3, the DNA is TGTGCCAGCAGCTTGGGCGGGAATTCACCCCTCCACTTT. The whole variable domain, filled in from reference TRBV5-4 and TRBJ1-6, reads ETGVTQSPTHLIKTRGQQVTLRCSSQSGHNTVSWYQQALGQGPQFIFQYYREEENGRGNFPPRFSGLQFPNYSSELNVNALELDDSALYLCASSLGGNSPLHFGNGTRLTVT.

This clonotype was detected ten times or more. The rearrangement uses TRBV5-1 and TRBJ1-1; TRBD1 might be the D (6 bases). Trimming shortened V by 4 bases and J by 1 base, and 11 bases separated the two germline ends. The CDR3 is made up of 14 amino acids. Germline V gene data show CDR1 as SGHRS and CDR2 as YFSETQ. Here the CDR3 reads CASSPGAGNTEAFF. CDR3 bases: TGCGCCAGCAGCCCAGGGGCGGGGAACACTGAAGCTTTCTTT.

This clonotype showed up many times. The chain joins TRBV29-1 to TRBJ1-2; a weak D match, TRBD1 (6 bases). V was clipped by 4 bases and J by 5 bases, with 11 bases between them. Per germline, CDR1 SQVTM and CDR2 ANQGSEA. The CDR3 runs to 12 residues. The CDR3 DNA sequence: TGCAGCGTTGCCAGGGGAGTATATGGCTACACCTTC. Translating gives CSVARGVYGYTF. The full variable domain, its missing parts supplied by reference TRBV29-1 and TRBJ1-2, is SAVISQKPSRDICQRGTSLTIQCQVDSQVTMMFWYRQQPGQSLTLIATANQGSEATYESGFVIDKFPISRPNLTFSTLTVSNMSPEDSSIYLCSVARGVYGYTFGSGTRLTVV.

Ten or more counts support this clonotype. V gene TRBV20-1 combines with J gene TRBJ2-1; 12 bases match TRBD2. Per germline, CDR1 DFQATT and CDR2 SNEGSKA (reference sequence). The CDR3 is made up of 16 amino acids. V lost 3 bases and J lost 4; bases outside the gene matches: 7. This CDR3 reads CSARASGRAGYNEQFF. CDR3 DNA: TGCAGTGCTAGGGCTAGCGGGAGGGCCGGGTACAATGAGCAGTTCTTC.

This clonotype was seen at least ten times. The chain joins TRBV18 to TRBJ1-5; no definite D call. Per germline, CDR1 KGHSH and CDR2 LQKENI. CDR3 length: 14 residues. V was shortened by 6 bases and J by 3 bases, with 12 bases between the two germline ends. CDR3 amino acids: CASSVSGFNQPQHF. The CDR3 DNA follows: TGTGCCAGCTCGGTCTCGGGGTTCAATCAGCCCCAGCATTTT. The whole variable domain, remainder taken from reference TRBV18 and TRBJ1-5, is NAGVMQNPRHLVRRRGQEARLRCSPMKGHSHVYWYRQLPEEGLKFMVYLQKENIIDESGMPKERFSAEFPKEGPSILRIQQVVRGDSAAYFCASSVSGFNQPQHFGDGTRLSIL.

This clonotype was counted ten times or more. The genes are TRBV20-1 and TRBJ2-2, with D maybe TRBD2 (6 bases). V shed 0 bases and J shed 0 bases, with 8 bases lying between them. Germline V gives CDR1 DFQATT, CDR2 SNEGSKA (reference sequence). This CDR3 is 15 amino acids long. Written as DNA, the CDR3 is TGCAGTGCTAGAGAAACTAGCACGAACACCGGGGAGCTGTTTTTT. The encoded protein is CSARETSTNTGELFF.